The present T cell receptor (beta chain) was sequenced within a study of T cell responses to AZD1222 COVID-19 vaccine. The study, taken as a whole, reports: Regions left unmutated in variants are reportedly the target of nearly half of spike-specific TCRs. Mostly white British, mostly female donors; authors suggested clonal diversity may be underestimated. An increase in Spike-specific TCR breadth and depth was observed after two AZD1222 doses.

Comments on this clone: Its target is not known.

Produced via immunoSEQ multiplex PCR; TCRdb's table is partial and in-frame only. The table records about 100,000 clones, 92% of them present only once. The sequence was obtained from an adult who received the AZD1222 COVID-19 vaccine. This material consisted of peripheral blood, taken 28 days after the second AZD1222 dose.

The CDR3 spells CASSQTTTSGYEQYF. Here the CDR3 DNA reads TGTGCCAGCAGCCAGACCACGACTAGCGGTTACGAGCAGTACTTC. This chain uses TRBV7-9 with TRBJ2-7; 9 bases match TRBD2. Germline CDR1 reads SEHNR; CDR2 reads FQNEAQ (reference sequence). With V trimmed by 5 bases and J by 4 bases, 9 bases remained unmatched. The CDR3 is made up of 15 amino acids. The full variable domain, rest sourced from reference TRBV7-9 and TRBJ2-7, is DTGVSQNPRHKITKRGQNVTFRCDPISEHNRLYWYRQTLGQGPEFLTYFQNEAQLEKSRLLSDRFSAERPKGSFSTLEIQRTEQGDSAMYLCASSQTTTSGYEQYFGPGTRLTVT.